This T cell receptor (beta chain) appears in the sequencing data of a study of shared clonotypes between healthy human individuals. The study, taken as a whole, reports: About 5.2% was the fraction of naive CD4 clonotypes found shared across several donors. Clonotypes shared by all four donors outscored non-shared clonotypes in generation probability.

CD45RO-negative, CCR7-positively selected cells formed the naive CD8 fraction, excluding terminally differentiated effector memory CD45RA+ cells. V was clipped by 2 bases and J by 8 bases, with 7 bases between them. CDR3 size: 12 residues. Germline CDR1 and CDR2: MNHEY and SVGAGI. This clone was found once. The antigen is unknown. Other DNA variants within this sample encode the same CDR3. The assay was immunoSEQ multiplex PCR, and TCRdb's table has in-frame clones only and misses some. This table holds about 2.1 million clones, 90% to 95% found once. This TCR came from a man aged 18 to 30 in good health. Some clones in this sample may be carry-over from other donors' samples. The chain couples TRBV6-5 to TRBJ2-1; D ambiguous. What was sequenced was naive CD8+ T cells from PBMCs. The CDR3 nucleotides read TGTGCCAGCAGTTACGGTGGGGATGAGCAGTTCTTC. Protein product: CASSYGGDEQFF.